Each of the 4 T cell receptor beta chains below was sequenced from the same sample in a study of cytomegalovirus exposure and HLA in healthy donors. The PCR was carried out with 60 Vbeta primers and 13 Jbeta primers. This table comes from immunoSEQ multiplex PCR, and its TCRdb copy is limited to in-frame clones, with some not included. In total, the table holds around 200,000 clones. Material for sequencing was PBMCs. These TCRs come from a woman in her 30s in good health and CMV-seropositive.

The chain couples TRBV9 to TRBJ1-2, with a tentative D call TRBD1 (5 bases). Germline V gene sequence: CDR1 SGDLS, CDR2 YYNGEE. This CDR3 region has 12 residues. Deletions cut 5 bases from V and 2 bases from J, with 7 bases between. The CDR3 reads CASRDRNYGYTF. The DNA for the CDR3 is TGTGCCAGCAGAGACAGAAACTATGGCTACACCTTC.

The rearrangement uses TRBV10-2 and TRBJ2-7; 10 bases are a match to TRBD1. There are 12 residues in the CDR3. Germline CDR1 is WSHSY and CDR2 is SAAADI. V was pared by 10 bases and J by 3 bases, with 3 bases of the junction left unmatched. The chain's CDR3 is CATWDRGYEQYF. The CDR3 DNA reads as TGCGCCACCTGGGACAGGGGCTACGAGCAGTACTTC.

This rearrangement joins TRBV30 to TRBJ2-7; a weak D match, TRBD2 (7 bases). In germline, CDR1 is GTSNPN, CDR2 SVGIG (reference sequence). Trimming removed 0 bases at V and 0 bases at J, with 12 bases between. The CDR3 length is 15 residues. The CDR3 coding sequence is TGTGCCTGGAGTGTAGGGGGGGCTACCTCCTACGAGCAGTACTTC. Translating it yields CAWSVGGATSYEQYF.

The CDR3 DNA reads as TGTGCCACCAGCAGAGATAGGACCAGCGACAGGGGCGCTCAGCCCCAGCATTTT. It specifies CATSRDRTSDRGAQPQHF. V usage is TRBV15 and J usage is TRBJ1-5; 8 bases are shared with TRBD1. This CDR3 is 18 amino acids long. The junction had 13 bases not matched to a gene; V was cut back by 0 bases and J by 6 bases. CDR1 is LNHNV and CDR2 is YYDKDF in the germline V gene (reference sequence).